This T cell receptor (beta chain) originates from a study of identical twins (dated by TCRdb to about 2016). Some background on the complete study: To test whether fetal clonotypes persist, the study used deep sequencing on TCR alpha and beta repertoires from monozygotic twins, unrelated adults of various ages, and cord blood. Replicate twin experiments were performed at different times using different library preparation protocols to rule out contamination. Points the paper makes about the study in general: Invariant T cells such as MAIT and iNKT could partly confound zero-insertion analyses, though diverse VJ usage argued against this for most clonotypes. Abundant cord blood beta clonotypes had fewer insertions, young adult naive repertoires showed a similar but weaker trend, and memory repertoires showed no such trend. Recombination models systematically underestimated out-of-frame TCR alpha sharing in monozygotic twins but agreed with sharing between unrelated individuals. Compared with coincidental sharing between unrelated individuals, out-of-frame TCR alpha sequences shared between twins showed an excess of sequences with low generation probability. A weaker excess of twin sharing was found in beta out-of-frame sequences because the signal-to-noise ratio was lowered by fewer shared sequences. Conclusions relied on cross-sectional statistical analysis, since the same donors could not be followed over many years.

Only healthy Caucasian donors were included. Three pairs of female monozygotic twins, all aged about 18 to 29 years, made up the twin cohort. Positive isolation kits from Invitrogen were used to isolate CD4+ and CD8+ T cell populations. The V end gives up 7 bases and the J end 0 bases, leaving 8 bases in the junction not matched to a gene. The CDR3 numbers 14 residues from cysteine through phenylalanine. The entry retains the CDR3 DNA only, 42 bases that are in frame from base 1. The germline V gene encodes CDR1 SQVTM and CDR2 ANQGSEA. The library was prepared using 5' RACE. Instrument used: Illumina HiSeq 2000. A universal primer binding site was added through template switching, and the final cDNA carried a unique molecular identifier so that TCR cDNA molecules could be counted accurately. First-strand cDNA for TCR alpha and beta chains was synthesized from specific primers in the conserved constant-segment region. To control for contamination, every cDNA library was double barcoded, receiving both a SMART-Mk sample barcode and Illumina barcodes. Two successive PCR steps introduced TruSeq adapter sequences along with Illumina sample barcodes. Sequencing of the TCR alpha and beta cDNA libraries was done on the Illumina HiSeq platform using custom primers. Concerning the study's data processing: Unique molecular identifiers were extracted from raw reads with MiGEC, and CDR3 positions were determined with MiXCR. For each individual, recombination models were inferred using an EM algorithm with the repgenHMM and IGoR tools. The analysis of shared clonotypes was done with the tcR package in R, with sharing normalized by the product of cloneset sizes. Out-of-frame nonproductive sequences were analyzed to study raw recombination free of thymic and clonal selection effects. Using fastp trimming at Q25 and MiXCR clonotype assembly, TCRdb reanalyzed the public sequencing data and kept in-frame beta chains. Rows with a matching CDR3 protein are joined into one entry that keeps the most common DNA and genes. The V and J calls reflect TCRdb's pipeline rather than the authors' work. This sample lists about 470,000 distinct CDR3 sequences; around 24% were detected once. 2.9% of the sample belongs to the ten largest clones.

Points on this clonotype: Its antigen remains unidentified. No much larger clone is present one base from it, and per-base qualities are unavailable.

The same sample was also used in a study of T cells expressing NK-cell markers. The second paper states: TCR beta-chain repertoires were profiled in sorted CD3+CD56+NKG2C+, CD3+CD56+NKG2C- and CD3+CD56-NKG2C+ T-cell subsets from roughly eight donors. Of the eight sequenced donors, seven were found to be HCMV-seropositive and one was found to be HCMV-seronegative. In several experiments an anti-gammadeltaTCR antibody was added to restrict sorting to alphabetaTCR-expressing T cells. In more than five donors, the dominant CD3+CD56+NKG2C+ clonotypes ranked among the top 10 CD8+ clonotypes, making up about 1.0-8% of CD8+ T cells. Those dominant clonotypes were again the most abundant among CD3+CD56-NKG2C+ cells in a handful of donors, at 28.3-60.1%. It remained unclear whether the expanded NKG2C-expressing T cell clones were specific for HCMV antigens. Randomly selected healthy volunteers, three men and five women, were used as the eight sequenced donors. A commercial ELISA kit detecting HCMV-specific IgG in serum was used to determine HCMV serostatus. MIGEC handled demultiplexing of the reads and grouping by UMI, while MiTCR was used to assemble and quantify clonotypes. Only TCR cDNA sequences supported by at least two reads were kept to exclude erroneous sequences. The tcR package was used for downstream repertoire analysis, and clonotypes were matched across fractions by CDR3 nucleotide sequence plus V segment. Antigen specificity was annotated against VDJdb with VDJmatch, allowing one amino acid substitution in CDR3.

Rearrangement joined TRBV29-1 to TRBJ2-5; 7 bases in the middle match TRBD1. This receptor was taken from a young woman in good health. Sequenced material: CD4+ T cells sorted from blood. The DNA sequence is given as TGCAGCGGTATCAAGACAGGGTACCAAGAGACCCAGTACTTC. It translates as CSGIKTGYQETQYF.